The 15 T cell receptor beta chains in this list originate from one sample, sequenced in a study of blood T cells in healthy people across ages. The use of a sample-barcoded 5' primer and a J-beta primer mix characterized a second PCR of about 6 to 12 cycles. One entry per CDR3 protein, called by TCRdb with MiXCR from the 5' RACE reads. The repertoire has 780,000 or so distinct CDR3 sequences, roughly three fifths of them found once; the top ten carry roughly 24%. Sequencing used blood. These receptors came from a man aged 35 to 55 in good health.

The rearrangement links TRBV29-1 to TRBJ2-7, with TRBD2 matching 7 bases. After removal of 1 base from V and 6 bases from J, the junction contained 15 bases not matched to a gene. Germline values: CDR1 SQVTM, CDR2 ANQGSEA. This CDR3 is 16 amino acids long. CDR3 protein: CSVEGVHGGRYGEQYF. The DNA of the CDR3 is TGCAGCGTTGAAGGGGTACATGGCGGGAGATACGGCGAGCAGTACTTC.

CDR3 sequence (DNA): TGCAGTGCTAGAGGGACGTGGGGGCGATACAATGAGCAGTTCTTC. It encodes CSARGTWGRYNEQFF. The chain has TRBV20-1 and TRBJ2-1, with TRBD1 as a possible D gene (6 bases). This CDR3 is 15 amino acids long. Germline V gene sequence: CDR1 DFQATT, CDR2 SNEGSKA (reference sequence). V lost 1 base and J lost 4, with 14 bases in between.

CDR3 protein: CASTVWGVSETTYEQYF. The CDR3 nucleotides read TGTGCCAGCACAGTTTGGGGGGTCTCCGAGACGACCTACGAGCAGTACTTC. The J gene is TRBJ2-7, the V gene TRBV6-1, with D possibly TRBD2 on 6 matching bases. The V end was cut by 7 bases, the J end by 2 bases, with 24 bases between. This CDR3 has 17 residues. The germline gives CDR1 MNHNS, CDR2 SASEGT.

CDR3 sequence (DNA): TGTGCCAGCAGTTTGACAGGTAGCAAAAGTTTAGCCAAAAACATTCAGTACTTC. This sequence encodes CASSLTGSKSLAKNIQYF. The chain couples TRBV12-3 or TRBV12-4 to TRBJ2-4; D might be TRBD1 (6 bases). This CDR3 comprises 18 residues. V dropped 3 bases and J dropped 0 bases, with 18 bases sitting between them.

The V call is TRBV5-1, the J call TRBJ1-1, with a tentative D call TRBD1 (5 bases). Germline V gene lookup returns CDR1 SGHRS and CDR2 YFSETQ. V lost 6 bases and J 3 bases, leaving 18 bases between the germline ends. CDR3 size: 15 residues. The CDR3 bases are TGCGCCAGCACTACCGCCCCTCTAGGGGACACTGAAGCTTTCTTT. This gives the protein CASTTAPLGDTEAFF.

This chain links TRBV3-1 with TRBJ2-3, with D perhaps matching TRBD1 (6 bases). V was pared by 1 base and J by 6 bases, with 17 bases between. The CDR3 has 16 amino acids. Germline V CDR1 and CDR2: LGHDT, YNNKEL (reference sequence). The CDR3 region is CASSQGDRKMSDTQYF. The CDR3, as DNA: TGTGCCAGCAGCCAAGGAGACAGGAAGATGTCGGATACGCAGTATTTT.

This clonotype was picked up a small number of times. The chain recombines TRBV6-1 with TRBJ2-1; 9 nucleotides align to TRBD2. This CDR3 contains 18 residues. Trimming took 6 bases from V and 5 from J; bases not matched to a gene: 17. Looked up from germline, CDR1 is MNHNS and CDR2 is SASEGT. The chain's CDR3 is CASSRPTLSGGRDNEQFF. DNA of the CDR3: TGTGCCAGCAGCCGACCCACGCTTAGCGGGGGCAGGGACAATGAGCAGTTCTTC.

Points on this clonotype: A single base separates this from a much larger clone, so it may be a read error. V gene TRBV3-1 combines with J gene TRBJ1-5; perhaps TRBD1 as D (5 bases). Per the germline V gene, CDR1 is LGHDT and CDR2 is YNNKEL (reference sequence). The CDR3 totals 13 residues. CDR3 nucleotide sequence: TGTGCCAGCATCCAAGGGGTAACTCAGCCCCAGCATTTT. Translating gives CASIQGVTQPQHF.

This chain links TRBV5-5 with TRBJ2-7; D might be TRBD2 (5 bases). The CDR3 loop spans 12 amino acids. Germline CDR1 is SGHKS and CDR2 is YYEKEE (reference sequence). Deletions cut 6 bases from V and 7 bases from J, with 14 bases between. CDR3 bases: TGTGCCAGCATCCCCCAAACGGGGGAGCAGTACTTC. Its translation is CASIPQTGEQYF. The whole variable domain, filled in from reference TRBV5-5 and TRBJ2-7, reads DAGVTQSPTHLIKTRGQQVTLRCSPISGHKSVSWYQQVLGQGPQFIFQYYEKEERGRGNFPDRFSARQFPNYSSELNVNALLLGDSALYLCASIPQTGEQYFGPGTRLTVT.

This clonotype showed up just a few times. The rearrangement uses TRBV5-1 and TRBJ2-5, with D perhaps TRBD1 (6 bases). Germline CDR1 is SGHRS and CDR2 is YFSETQ. Trimming took 4 bases from V and 4 from J, leaving 17 bases between them. This CDR3 spans 15 amino acids. The CDR3 bases are TGCGCCAGCAGCCCCTGGGACACCGGACGAGAGACCCAGTACTTC. Translation: CASSPWDTGRETQYF.

This chain joins TRBV12-3 or TRBV12-4 and TRBJ2-6, with TRBD1 matching 8 bases. Trimming removed 6 bases from V and 0 bases from J; junction bases left unmatched: 4. This CDR3 comprises 16 residues. CDR3 residues: CASRDRVYSGANVLTF. The CDR3 DNA sequence: TGTGCCAGCAGGGACAGGGTATACTCTGGGGCCAACGTCCTGACTTTC.

There are a few counts of this clonotype. The gene calls are TRBV5-1 and TRBJ2-3; D gene unclear. This CDR3 region has 14 residues. Germline loops: CDR1 SGHRS, CDR2 YFSETQ. V was clipped by 1 base and J by 0 bases, with 6 bases between them. In nucleotides, the CDR3 is TGCGCCAGCAGCTTGCAAGCCAGCACAGATACGCAGTATTTT. Translated, it gives CASSLQASTDTQYF. The full variable domain, completed using reference TRBV5-1 and TRBJ2-3, is KAGVTQTPRYLIKTRGQQVTLSCSPISGHRSVSWYQQTPGQGLQFLFEYFSETQRNKGNFPGRFSGRQFSNSRSEMNVSTLELGDSALYLCASSLQASTDTQYFGPGTRLTVL.

This clonotype was counted once. The chain uses TRBV5-1 and TRBJ1-6; D not certain. Trimming left V 6 bases short and J 14 bases short, with 9 bases between. CDR3 length equals 10 residues. Germline-derived CDR1 and CDR2 are SGHRS and YFSETQ. The CDR3 loop is CASNWAALHF. In nucleotides, the CDR3 is TGCGCCAGCAATTGGGCCGCCCTCCACTTT.

The chain couples TRBV28 to TRBJ2-3; TRBD2 agrees at 10 bases. The V segment lost 4 bases and the J segment 3 bases; nucleotides outside the gene matches: 7. CDR3 length equals 16 residues. Germline assignment: CDR1 MDHEN and CDR2 SYDVKM. CDR3 protein: CASSYPASGSTDTQYF. In DNA form, the CDR3 reads TGTGCCAGCAGTTACCCCGCTAGCGGGAGTACAGATACGCAGTATTTT.

The chain links TRBV20-1 to TRBJ2-5, with a tentative D call TRBD2 (7 bases). Trimming pared 5 bases from V and 5 bases from J, leaving 21 bases between. The germline V gene has CDR1 DFQATT and CDR2 SNEGSKA (reference sequence). The CDR3 has 15 amino acids. CDR3 sequence reads: CSAAPIGGLGETQYF. CDR3 bases: TGCAGTGCTGCACCGATCGGGGGGCTCGGGGAGACCCAGTACTTC.